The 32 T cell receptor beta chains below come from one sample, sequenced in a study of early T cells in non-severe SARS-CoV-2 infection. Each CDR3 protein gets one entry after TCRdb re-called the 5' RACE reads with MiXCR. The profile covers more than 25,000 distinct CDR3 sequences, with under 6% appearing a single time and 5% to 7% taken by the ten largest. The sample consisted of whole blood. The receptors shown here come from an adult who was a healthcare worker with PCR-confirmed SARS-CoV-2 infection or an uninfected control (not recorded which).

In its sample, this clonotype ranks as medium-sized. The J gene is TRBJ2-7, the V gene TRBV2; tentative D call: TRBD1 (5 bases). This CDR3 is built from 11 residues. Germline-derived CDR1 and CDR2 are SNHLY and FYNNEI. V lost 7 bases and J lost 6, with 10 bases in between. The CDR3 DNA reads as TGTGCCAGCACTTACGACAGCGAGCAGTACTTC. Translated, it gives CASTYDSEQYF.

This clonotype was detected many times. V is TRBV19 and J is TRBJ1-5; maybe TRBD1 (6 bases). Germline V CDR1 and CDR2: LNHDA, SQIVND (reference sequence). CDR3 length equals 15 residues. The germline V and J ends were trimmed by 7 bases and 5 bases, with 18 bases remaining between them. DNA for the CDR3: TGTGCCAGTACCGCAACAGGGAAGATGGATCAGCCCCAGCATTTT. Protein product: CASTATGKMDQPQHF. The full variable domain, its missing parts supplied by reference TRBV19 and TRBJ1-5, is DGGITQSPKYLFRKEGQNVTLSCEQNLNHDAMYWYRQDPGQGLRLIYYSQIVNDFQKGDIAEGYSVSREKKESFPLTVTSAQKNPTAFYLCASTATGKMDQPQHFGDGTRLSIL.

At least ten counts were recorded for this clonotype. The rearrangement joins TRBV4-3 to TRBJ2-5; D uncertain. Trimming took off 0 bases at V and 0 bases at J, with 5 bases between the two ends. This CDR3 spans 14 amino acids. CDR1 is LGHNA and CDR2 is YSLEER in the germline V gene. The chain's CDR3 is CASSQELYQETQYF. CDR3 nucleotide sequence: TGCGCCAGCAGCCAAGAACTGTACCAAGAGACCCAGTACTTC.

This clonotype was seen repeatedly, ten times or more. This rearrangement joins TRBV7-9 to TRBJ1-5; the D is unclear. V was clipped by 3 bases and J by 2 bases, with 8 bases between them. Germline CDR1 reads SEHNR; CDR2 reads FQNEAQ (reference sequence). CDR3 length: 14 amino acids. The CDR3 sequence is CASSFAGGNQPQHF. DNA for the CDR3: TGTGCCAGCAGCTTCGCCGGGGGCAATCAGCCCCAGCATTTT.

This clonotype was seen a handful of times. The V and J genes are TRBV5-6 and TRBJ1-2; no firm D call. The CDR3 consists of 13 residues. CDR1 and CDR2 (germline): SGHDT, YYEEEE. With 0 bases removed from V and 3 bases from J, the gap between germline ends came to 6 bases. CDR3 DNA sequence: TGTGCCAGCAGCTTGGGAAGGGACTATGGCTACACCTTC. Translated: CASSLGRDYGYTF.

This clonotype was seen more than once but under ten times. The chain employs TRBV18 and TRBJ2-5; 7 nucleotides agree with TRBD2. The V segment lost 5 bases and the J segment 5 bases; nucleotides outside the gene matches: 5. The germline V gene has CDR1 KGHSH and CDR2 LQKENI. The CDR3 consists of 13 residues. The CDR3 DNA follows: TGTGCCAGCTCATCGACTAGCACGGAGACCCAGTACTTC. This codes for CASSSTSTETQYF.

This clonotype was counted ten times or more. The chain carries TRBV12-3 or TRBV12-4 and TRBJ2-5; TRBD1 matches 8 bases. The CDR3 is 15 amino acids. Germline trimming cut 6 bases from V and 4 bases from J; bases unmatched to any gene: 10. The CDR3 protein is CASSDFDRGRETQYF. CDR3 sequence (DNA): TGTGCCAGCAGCGATTTCGACAGGGGTCGAGAGACCCAGTACTTC.

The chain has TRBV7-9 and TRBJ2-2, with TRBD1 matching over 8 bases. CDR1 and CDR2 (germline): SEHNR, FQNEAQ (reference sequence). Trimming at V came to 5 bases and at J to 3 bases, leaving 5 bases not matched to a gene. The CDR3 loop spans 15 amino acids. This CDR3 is CASSPGTGDTGELFF. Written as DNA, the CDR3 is TGTGCCAGCAGCCCCGGGACAGGCGACACCGGGGAGCTGTTTTTT.

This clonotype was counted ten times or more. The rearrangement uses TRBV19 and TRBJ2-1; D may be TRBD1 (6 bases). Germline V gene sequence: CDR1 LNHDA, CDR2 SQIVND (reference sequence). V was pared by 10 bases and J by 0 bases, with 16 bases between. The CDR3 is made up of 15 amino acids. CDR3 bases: TGTGCCACCAATCCGGGACAAAGCTCCTACAATGAGCAGTTCTTC. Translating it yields CATNPGQSSYNEQFF.

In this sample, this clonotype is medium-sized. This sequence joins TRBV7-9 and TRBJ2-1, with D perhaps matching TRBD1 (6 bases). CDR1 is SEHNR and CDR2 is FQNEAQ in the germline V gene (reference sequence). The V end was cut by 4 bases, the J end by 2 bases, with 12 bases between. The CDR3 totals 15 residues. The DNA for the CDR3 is TGTGCCAGCAGCTCCCCCGGGACACCCTACAATGAGCAGTTCTTC. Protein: CASSSPGTPYNEQFF. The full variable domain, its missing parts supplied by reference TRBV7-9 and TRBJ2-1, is DTGVSQNPRHKITKRGQNVTFRCDPISEHNRLYWYRQTLGQGPEFLTYFQNEAQLEKSRLLSDRFSAERPKGSFSTLEIQRTEQGDSAMYLCASSSPGTPYNEQFFGPGTRLTVL.

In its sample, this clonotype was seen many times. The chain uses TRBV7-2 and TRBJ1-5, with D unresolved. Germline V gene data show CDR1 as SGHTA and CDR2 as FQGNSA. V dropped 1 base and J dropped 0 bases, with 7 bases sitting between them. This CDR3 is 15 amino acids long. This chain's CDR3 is CASSLEHYSNQPQHF. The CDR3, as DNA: TGTGCCAGCAGCTTAGAACACTATAGCAATCAGCCCCAGCATTTT.

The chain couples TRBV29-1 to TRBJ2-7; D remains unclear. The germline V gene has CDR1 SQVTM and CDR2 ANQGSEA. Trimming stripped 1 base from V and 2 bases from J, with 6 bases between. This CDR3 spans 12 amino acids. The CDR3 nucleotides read TGCAGCGTTGAAGGGAATACCTACGAGCAGTACTTC. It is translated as CSVEGNTYEQYF.

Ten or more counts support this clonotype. CDR3 nucleotides: TGTGCCAGCAGCCGTATGGGGGCCCAAAACACCATATATTTT. Translated, it gives CASSRMGAQNTIYF. The chain is built from TRBV3-1 and TRBJ1-3; the D gene is possibly TRBD1 (6 bases). The CDR3 totals 14 residues. Germline CDR1 reads LGHDT; CDR2 reads YNNKEL (reference sequence). The V and J ends lost 4 bases and 6 bases respectively, with 13 bases between them.

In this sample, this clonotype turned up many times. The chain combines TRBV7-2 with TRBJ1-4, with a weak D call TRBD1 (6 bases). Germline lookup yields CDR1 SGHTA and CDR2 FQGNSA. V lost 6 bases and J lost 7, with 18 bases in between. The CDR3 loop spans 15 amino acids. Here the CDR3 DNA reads TGTGCCAGCAGTTCCAATGGGGGGGCCTCTGAAAAACTGTTTTTT. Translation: CASSSNGGASEKLFF.

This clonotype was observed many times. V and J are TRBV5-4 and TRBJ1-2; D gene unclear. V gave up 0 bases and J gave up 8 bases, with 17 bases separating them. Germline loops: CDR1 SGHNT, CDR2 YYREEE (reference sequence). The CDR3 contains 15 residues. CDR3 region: CASSLEPGGIGGYTF. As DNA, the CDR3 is TGTGCCAGCAGCTTGGAGCCCGGAGGGATCGGAGGCTACACCTTC.

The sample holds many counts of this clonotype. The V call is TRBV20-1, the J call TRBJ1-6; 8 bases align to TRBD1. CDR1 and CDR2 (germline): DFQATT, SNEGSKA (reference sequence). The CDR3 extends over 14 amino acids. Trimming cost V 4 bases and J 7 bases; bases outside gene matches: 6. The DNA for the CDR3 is TGCAGTGCTACAGCCGGACAGGGAAATTCACCCCTCCACTTT. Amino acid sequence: CSATAGQGNSPLHF.

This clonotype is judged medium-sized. DNA of the CDR3: TGCTCTGCCCAGCGGTTATACAATGAGCAGTTCTTC. Encoded protein: CSAQRLYNEQFF. The V gene is TRBV20-1, the J gene TRBJ2-1; possibly TRBD2 for D (5 bases). The CDR3 length is 12 residues. The germline V gene encodes CDR1 DFQATT and CDR2 SNEGSKA (reference sequence).

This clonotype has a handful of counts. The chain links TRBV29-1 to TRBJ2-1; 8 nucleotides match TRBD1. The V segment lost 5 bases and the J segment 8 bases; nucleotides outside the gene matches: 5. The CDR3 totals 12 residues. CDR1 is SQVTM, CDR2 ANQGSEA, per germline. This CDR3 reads CSVKAGGDEQFF. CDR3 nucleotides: TGCAGCGTTAAAGCAGGGGGCGATGAGCAGTTCTTC.

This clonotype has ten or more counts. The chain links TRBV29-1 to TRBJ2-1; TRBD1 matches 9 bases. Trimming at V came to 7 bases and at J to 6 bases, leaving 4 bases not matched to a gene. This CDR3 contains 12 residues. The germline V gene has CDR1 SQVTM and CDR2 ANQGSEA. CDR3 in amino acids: CSANRGLNEQFF. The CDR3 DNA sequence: TGCAGCGCTAACAGGGGGCTCAATGAGCAGTTCTTC.

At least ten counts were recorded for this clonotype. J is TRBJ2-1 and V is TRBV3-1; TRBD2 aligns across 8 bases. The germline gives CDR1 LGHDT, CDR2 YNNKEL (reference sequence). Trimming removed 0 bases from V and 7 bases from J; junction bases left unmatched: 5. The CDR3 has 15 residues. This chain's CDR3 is CASSQDRGGWNEQFF. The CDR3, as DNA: TGTGCCAGCAGCCAAGACCGGGGGGGGTGGAATGAGCAGTTCTTC.

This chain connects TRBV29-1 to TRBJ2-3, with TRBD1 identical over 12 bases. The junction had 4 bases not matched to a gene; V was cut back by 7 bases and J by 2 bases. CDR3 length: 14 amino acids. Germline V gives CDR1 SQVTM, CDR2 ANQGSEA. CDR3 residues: CSAGQGALTDTQYF. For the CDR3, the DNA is TGCAGCGCGGGACAGGGGGCTCTCACAGATACGCAGTATTTT.

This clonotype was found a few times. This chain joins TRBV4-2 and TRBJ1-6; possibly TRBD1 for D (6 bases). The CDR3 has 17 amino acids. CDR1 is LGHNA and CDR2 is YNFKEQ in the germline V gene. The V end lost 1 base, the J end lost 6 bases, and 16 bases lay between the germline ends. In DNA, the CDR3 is TGTGCCAGCAGCCAAGCGACCCCAACAGGGAGTAATTCACCCCTCCACTTT. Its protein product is CASSQATPTGSNSPLHF.

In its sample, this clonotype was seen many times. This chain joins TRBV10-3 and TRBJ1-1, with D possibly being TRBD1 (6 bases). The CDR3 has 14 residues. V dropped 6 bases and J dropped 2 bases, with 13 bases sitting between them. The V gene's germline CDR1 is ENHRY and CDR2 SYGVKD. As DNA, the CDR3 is TGTGCCATCAGCCCCGACAGGACCAACACTGAAGCTTTCTTT. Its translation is CAISPDRTNTEAFF.

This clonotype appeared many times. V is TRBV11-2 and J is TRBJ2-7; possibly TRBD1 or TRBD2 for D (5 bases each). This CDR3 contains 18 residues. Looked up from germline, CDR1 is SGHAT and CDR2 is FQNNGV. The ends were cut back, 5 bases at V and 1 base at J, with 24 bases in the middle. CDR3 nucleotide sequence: TGTGCCAGCAGCCTGGGGGTTGGCATCGTCCCAAAATCCTACGAGCAGTACTTC. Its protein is CASSLGVGIVPKSYEQYF.

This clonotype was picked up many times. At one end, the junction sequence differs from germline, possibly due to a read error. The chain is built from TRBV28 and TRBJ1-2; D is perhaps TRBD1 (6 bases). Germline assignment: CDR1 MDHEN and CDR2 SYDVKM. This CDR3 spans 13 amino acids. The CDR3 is CASSSQGNDGYTF. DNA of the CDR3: TGTGCCAGCAGTTCACAGGGTAACGATGGCTACACCTTC.

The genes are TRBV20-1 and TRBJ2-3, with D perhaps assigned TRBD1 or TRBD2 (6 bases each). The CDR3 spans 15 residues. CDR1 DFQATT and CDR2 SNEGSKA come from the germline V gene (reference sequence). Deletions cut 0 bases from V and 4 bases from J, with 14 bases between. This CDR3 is CSARDYIRGADTQYF. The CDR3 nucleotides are TGCAGTGCTAGAGACTACATAAGGGGGGCAGATACGCAGTATTTT.

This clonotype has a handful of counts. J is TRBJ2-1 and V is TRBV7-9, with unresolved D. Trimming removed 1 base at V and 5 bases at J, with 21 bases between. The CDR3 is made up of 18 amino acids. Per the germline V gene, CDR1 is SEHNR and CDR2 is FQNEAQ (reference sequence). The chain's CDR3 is CASSLGNYRKPMNNEQFF. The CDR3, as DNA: TGTGCCAGCAGCTTAGGTAACTACCGAAAGCCTATGAACAATGAGCAGTTCTTC.

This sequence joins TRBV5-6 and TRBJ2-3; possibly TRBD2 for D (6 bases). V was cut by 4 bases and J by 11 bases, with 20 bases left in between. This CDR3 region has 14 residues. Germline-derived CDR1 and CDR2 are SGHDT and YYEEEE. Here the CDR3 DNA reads TGTGCCAGCAGCCTAATATATGGGGAGGTGGAGCAGTATTTT. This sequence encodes CASSLIYGEVEQYF.

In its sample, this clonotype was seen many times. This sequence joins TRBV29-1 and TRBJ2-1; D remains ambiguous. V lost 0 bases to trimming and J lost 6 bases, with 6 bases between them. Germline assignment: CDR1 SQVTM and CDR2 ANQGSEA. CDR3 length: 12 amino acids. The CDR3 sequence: CSVEDLSNEQFF. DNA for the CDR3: TGCAGCGTTGAAGATCTAAGCAATGAGCAGTTCTTC.

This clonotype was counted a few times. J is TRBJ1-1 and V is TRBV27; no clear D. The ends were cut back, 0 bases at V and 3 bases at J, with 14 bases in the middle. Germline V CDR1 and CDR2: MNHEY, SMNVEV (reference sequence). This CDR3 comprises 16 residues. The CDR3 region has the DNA TGTGCCAGCAGTTTATCGTTAGGGAACGCTGACACTGAAGCTTTCTTT. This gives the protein CASSLSLGNADTEAFF.

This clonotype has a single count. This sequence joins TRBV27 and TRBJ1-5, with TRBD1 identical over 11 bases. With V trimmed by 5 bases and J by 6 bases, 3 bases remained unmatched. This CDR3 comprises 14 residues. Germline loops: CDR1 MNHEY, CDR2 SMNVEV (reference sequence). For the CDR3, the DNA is TGTGCCAGCAGTCAGGACAGGGGGCTTCAGCCCCAGCATTTT. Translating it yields CASSQDRGLQPQHF.

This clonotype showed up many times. CDR3: CASSPRWGHGYEQYF. As DNA, the CDR3 is TGTGCCAGCTCACCCCGGTGGGGACATGGCTACGAGCAGTACTTC. The chain has TRBV18 and TRBJ2-7; D perhaps matches TRBD1 (6 bases). The germline V and J ends were trimmed by 3 bases and 3 bases, with 15 bases remaining between them. This CDR3 spans 15 amino acids. Germline assignment: CDR1 KGHSH and CDR2 LQKENI.